Presented here are 8 T cell receptor beta chains from one specimen sequenced in a study of control samples from healthy donors and cancer patients. Clones were read by immunoSEQ multiplex PCR, and TCRdb kept only the in-frame ones, dropping some. In the table there are under 85,000 clones, approximately 80% of which are singletons. Sequencing used PBMCs. Source of these receptors: a man between 60 and 75 years old with head and neck cancer.

Here the CDR3 reads CASRVAGVGTDTQYF. The CDR3, as DNA: TGTGCCAGCAGGGTAGCGGGAGTAGGTACAGATACGCAGTATTTT. This chain uses TRBV6-5 with TRBJ2-3; 9 bases align to TRBD2. The junction had 7 bases not matched to a gene; V was cut back by 6 bases and J by 3 bases. The CDR3 length is 15 residues. Germline V gives CDR1 MNHEY, CDR2 SVGAGI.

V usage is TRBV5-1 and J usage is TRBJ2-5, with unresolved D. The germline V gene has CDR1 SGHRS and CDR2 YFSETQ. V gave up 4 bases and J gave up 1 base, with 14 bases separating them. This CDR3 spans 15 amino acids. The CDR3 loop is CASSRSRGSQETQYF. DNA of the CDR3: TGCGCCAGCAGCCGGTCAAGAGGCAGCCAAGAGACCCAGTACTTC. Variable domain in full (rest from reference TRBV5-1 and TRBJ2-5): KAGVTQTPRYLIKTRGQQVTLSCSPISGHRSVSWYQQTPGQGLQFLFEYFSETQRNKGNFPGRFSGRQFSNSRSEMNVSTLELGDSALYLCASSRSRGSQETQYFGPGTRLLVL.

The chain links TRBV19 to TRBJ1-3; perhaps TRBD1 as D (5 bases). The CDR3 spans 19 residues. Germline assignment: CDR1 LNHDA and CDR2 SQIVND (reference sequence). Trimming cost V 5 bases and J 1 base, with 24 bases left between them. The CDR3 reads CASSPLIALDWGSGNTIYF. The CDR3 nucleotides read TGTGCCAGTAGTCCATTAATCGCCCTGGACTGGGGGTCTGGAAACACCATATATTTT.

The rearrangement links TRBV14 to TRBJ2-5, with D unclear. CDR1 SGHDN and CDR2 FVKESK come from the germline V gene. The CDR3 has 12 amino acids. Trimming shortened V by 1 base and J by 7 bases, and 7 bases separated the two germline ends. CDR3 sequence: CASSQGLRTQYF. Written as DNA, the CDR3 is TGTGCCAGCAGCCAAGGGCTACGGACCCAGTACTTC.

The chain is built from TRBV2 and TRBJ2-5; D may be TRBD2 (6 bases). The ends were cut back, 11 bases at V and 7 bases at J, with 23 bases in the middle. CDR1 is SNHLY, CDR2 FYNNEI, per germline. The CDR3 sequence is 14 residues long. CDR3 bases: TGTGCCGTCTCCCCGGGGCGGGGTGGGGGGACCCAGTACTTC. It encodes CAVSPGRGGGTQYF. Together with reference TRBV2 and TRBJ2-5, the CDR3 gives the full variable domain: EPEVTQTPSHQVTQMGQEVILRCVPISNHLYFYWYRQILGQKVEFLVSFYNNEISEKSEIFDDQFSVERPDGSNFTLKIRSTKLEDSAMYFCAVSPGRGGGTQYFGPGTRLLVL.

The chain carries TRBV3-1 (or the pseudogene TRBV3-2) and TRBJ2-2; D is possibly TRBD2 (5 bases). The V end was cut by 0 bases, the J end by 5 bases, with 10 bases between. The length of the CDR3 is 15 residues. The V gene's germline CDR1 is LGHDT and CDR2 YNNKEL (reference sequence). CDR3 amino acids: CASSQDSPGTGELFF. CDR3 bases: TGTGCCAGCAGCCAAGATTCCCCGGGGACCGGGGAGCTGTTTTTT.

The chain links TRBV9 to TRBJ2-2; D ambiguous. The CDR3 is 15 amino acids. The ends were cut back, 2 bases at V and 3 bases at J, with 11 bases in the middle. Germline-derived CDR1 and CDR2 are SGDLS and YYNGEE. The CDR3 nucleotides are TGTGCCAGCAGCGTTCGGCCCTTCTACACCGGGGAGCTGTTTTTT. Translating gives CASSVRPFYTGELFF.

There are many counts of this clone. The V gene is TRBV6-5, the J gene TRBJ1-1, with 8 bases fitting TRBD1. Trimming took 7 bases from V and 4 from J; bases not matched to a gene: 5. The CDR3 is 13 residues long. Germline-derived CDR1 and CDR2 are MNHEY and SVGAGI. The CDR3 DNA sequence: TGTGCCAGCACCATAGGACAGGGCACTGAAGCTTTCTTT. It codes for CASTIGQGTEAFF.